This entry lists 17 T cell receptor beta chains sequenced from one sample in a study of blood T cell repertoires in COVID-19. TCRdb's copy holds only in-frame clones and misses some; the assay was immunoSEQ multiplex PCR. The sample yields 190,000 or so clones, around nine tenths seen once. Material for sequencing was peripheral blood. These receptors were obtained from a woman aged 18-30 years who had recovered from COVID-19.

V is TRBV28 and J is TRBJ2-7; no reliable D call. The CDR3 contains 13 residues. Germline loops: CDR1 MDHEN, CDR2 SYDVKM. V lost 3 bases and J lost 3, with 9 bases in between. In DNA form, the CDR3 reads TGTGCCAGCAGTTTCCGGTTTGGCTACGAGCAGTACTTC. Its protein is CASSFRFGYEQYF.

V and J are TRBV15 and TRBJ2-1, with 8 bases lining up with TRBD2. This CDR3 comprises 15 residues. CDR1 is LNHNV, CDR2 YYDKDF, per germline (reference sequence). With 0 bases clipped from V and 6 bases from J, the junction kept 4 bases outside the gene matches. Here the CDR3 DNA reads TGTGCCACCAGCAGAGACGGACTAGCTGCCAATGAGCAGTTCTTC. Encoded protein: CATSRDGLAANEQFF.

The rearrangement links TRBV10-3 to TRBJ2-3; D remains unclear. Trimming took off 0 bases at V and 6 bases at J, with 7 bases between the two ends. There are 13 residues in the CDR3. Per germline, CDR1 ENHRY and CDR2 SYGVKD. The CDR3 coding sequence is TGTGCCATCAGTGAGTCCTCGACTGATACGCAGTATTTT. It is translated as CAISESSTDTQYF.

The V and J genes are TRBV5-1 and TRBJ2-7; 7 bases are a match to TRBD1. The CDR3 is 15 residues long. Losses at the gene ends were 0 bases for V and 7 bases for J; bases not matched to a gene: 10. Germline CDR1 and CDR2: SGHRS and YFSETQ. The CDR3 DNA reads as TGCGCCAGCAGCTTGGGGGCAGGGGGATTTGAGGAGCAGTACTTC. Residues: CASSLGAGGFEEQYF.

The V and J genes are TRBV3-1 (or the pseudogene TRBV3-2) and TRBJ2-7; 13 nucleotides match TRBD2. This CDR3 is built from 16 residues. CDR1 is LGHDT and CDR2 is YNNKEL in the germline V gene (reference sequence). J lost 2 bases, V lost 1 base, and 2 bases had no gene match. The CDR3, as DNA: TGTGCCAGCAGCCAAGGACTAGCGGGGGGCACCTACGAGCAGTACTTC. Amino acid sequence: CASSQGLAGGTYEQYF.

This chain uses TRBV4-3 with TRBJ2-1, with 8 bases identical to TRBD2. The CDR3 runs to 17 residues. The trim removed 0 bases at V and 0 bases at J, leaving 4 bases unmatched. Germline loops: CDR1 LGHNA, CDR2 YSLEER. The CDR3 is CASSQDQLADSYNEQFF. CDR3 nucleotide sequence: TGCGCCAGCAGCCAAGATCAACTAGCGGACTCCTACAATGAGCAGTTCTTC.

The chain has TRBV25-1 and TRBJ2-7; D is possibly TRBD2 (5 bases). This CDR3 has 13 residues. The germline V and J ends were trimmed by 7 bases and 2 bases, with 12 bases remaining between them. Germline V lookup: CDR1 MGHDK, CDR2 SYGVNS. The CDR3 here is CASKTDFPYEQYF. DNA of the CDR3: TGTGCCAGCAAGACGGACTTCCCCTACGAGCAGTACTTC.

The chain links TRBV2 to TRBJ2-1; D may be TRBD2 (6 bases). The germline gives CDR1 SNHLY, CDR2 FYNNEI. The CDR3 is made up of 17 amino acids. V shed 1 base and J shed 9 bases, with 22 bases lying between them. The CDR3 DNA sequence: TGTGCCAGCAGTGAAGGGCGTGGAGGGCAGTCGTACGGTGAGCAGTTCTTC. Amino acid sequence: CASSEGRGGQSYGEQFF.

The chain has TRBV18 and TRBJ2-5; D is unresolved. Trimming cost V 2 bases and J 3 bases, with 10 bases left between them. Germline-derived CDR1 and CDR2 are KGHSH and LQKENI. The CDR3 covers 14 residues. This chain's CDR3 is CASSPGQAKETQYF. In nucleotides, the CDR3 is TGTGCCAGCTCACCAGGCCAGGCAAAAGAGACCCAGTACTTC.

The chain combines TRBV19 with TRBJ1-2; the match to TRBD1 covers 8 bases. V shed 4 bases, J shed 2 bases, and the junction held 3 bases outside the gene matches. Germline V gene lookup returns CDR1 LNHDA and CDR2 SQIVND (reference sequence). The CDR3 totals 14 residues. The CDR3 loop reads CASSTGQGNYGYTF. Here the CDR3 DNA reads TGTGCCAGTAGTACCGGACAGGGCAACTATGGCTACACCTTC.

The chain employs TRBV27 and TRBJ2-2; possible D gene TRBD1, 5 bases. Trimming cost V 0 bases and J 7 bases, with 15 bases left between them. Germline V CDR1 and CDR2: MNHEY, SMNVEV (reference sequence). CDR3 length: 16 amino acids. CDR3 residues: CASSLSYPGKGGELFF. The CDR3 nucleotides are TGTGCCAGCAGTTTATCTTATCCAGGGAAGGGCGGGGAGCTGTTTTTT.

This rearrangement joins TRBV7-2 to TRBJ2-7, with D tentatively TRBD2 (7 bases). The length of the CDR3 is 16 residues. Per the germline V gene, CDR1 is SGHTA and CDR2 is FQGNSA. Between the trimmed V and J ends, which lost 1 base and 2 bases, there was a span of 15 bases. CDR3 bases: TGTGCCAGCAGCTTAGGCGCGGGGGCGGTGGCCTACGAGCAGTACTTC. This sequence encodes CASSLGAGAVAYEQYF.

The sample holds one count of this clone. The genes are TRBV15 and TRBJ2-1; TRBD2 matches at 8 bases. The CDR3 loop spans 15 amino acids. The V and J ends lost 1 base and 10 bases, in that order; junction bases with no gene match: 9. CDR1 is LNHNV and CDR2 is YYDKDF in the germline V gene (reference sequence). The CDR3 nucleotides are TGTGCCACCAGCAGAGTCGCGGGAGGAGAGGGGGAGCAGTTCTTC. Its protein product is CATSRVAGGEGEQFF. The whole variable domain, filled in from reference TRBV15 and TRBJ2-1, reads DAMVIQNPRYQVTQFGKPVTLSCSQTLNHNVMYWYQQKSSQAPKLLFHYYDKDFNNEADTPDNFQSRRPNTSFCFLDIRSPGLGDTAMYLCATSRVAGGEGEQFFGPGTRLTVL.

This clone appeared once. DNA of the CDR3: TGTGCCAGCAGCCCCCAGGGGGTGAACAATCAGCCCCAGCATTTT. Translation: CASSPQGVNNQPQHF. The rearrangement uses TRBV5-8 and TRBJ1-5; 7 positions agree with TRBD1. The CDR3 loop spans 15 amino acids. Germline values: CDR1 SGHTS, CDR2 YDEGEE. V trimming: 4 bases; J trimming: 3 bases; junction bases outside the gene matches: 7.

This clone was seen many times. The rearrangement links TRBV15 to TRBJ1-2; D is unresolved. Germline-derived CDR1 and CDR2 are LNHNV and YYDKDF (reference sequence). The CDR3 length is 15 residues. V gave up 1 base and J gave up 7 bases, with 16 bases separating them. CDR3 in DNA: TGTGCCACCAGCAGAGTACTTGGGAACGAGGGTGGCTACACCTTC. The encoded protein is CATSRVLGNEGGYTF.

V gene TRBV4-3 combines with J gene TRBJ1-4, with a possible D match to TRBD1 (6 bases). V was pared by 4 bases and J by 4 bases, with 13 bases between. Per germline, CDR1 LGHNA and CDR2 YSLEER. The CDR3 loop spans 15 amino acids. The CDR3 DNA reads as TGCGCCAGCAGCCGGGAGGGGGGGAATAATGAAAAACTGTTTTTT. Its protein product is CASSREGGNNEKLFF.

This chain joins TRBV18 and TRBJ2-1, with 12 bases matching TRBD2. The length of the CDR3 is 14 residues. Germline values: CDR1 KGHSH, CDR2 LQKENI. With 5 bases clipped from V and 8 bases from J, the junction kept 4 bases outside the gene matches. The CDR3 DNA is TGTGCCAGCTCAGCAAGGACTAGCGGGGATGAGCAGTTCTTC. This encodes CASSARTSGDEQFF.